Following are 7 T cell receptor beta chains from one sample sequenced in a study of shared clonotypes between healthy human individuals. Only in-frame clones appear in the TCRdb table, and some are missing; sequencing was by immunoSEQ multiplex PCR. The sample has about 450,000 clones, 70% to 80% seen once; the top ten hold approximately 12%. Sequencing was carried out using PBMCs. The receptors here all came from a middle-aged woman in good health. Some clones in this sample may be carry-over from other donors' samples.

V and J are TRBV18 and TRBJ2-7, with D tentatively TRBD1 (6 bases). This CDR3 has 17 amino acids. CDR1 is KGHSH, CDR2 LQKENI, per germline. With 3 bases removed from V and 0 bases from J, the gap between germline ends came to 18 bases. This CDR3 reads CASSPFLVTGSSYEQYF. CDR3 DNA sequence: TGTGCCAGCTCACCCTTTCTGGTCACAGGGAGCTCCTACGAGCAGTACTTC.

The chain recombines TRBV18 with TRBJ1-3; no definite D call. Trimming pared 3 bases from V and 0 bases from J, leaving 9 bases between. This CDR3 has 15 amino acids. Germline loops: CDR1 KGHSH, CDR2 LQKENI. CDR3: CASSPYAHSGNTIYF. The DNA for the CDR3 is TGTGCCAGCTCACCTTACGCTCACTCTGGAAACACCATATATTTT.

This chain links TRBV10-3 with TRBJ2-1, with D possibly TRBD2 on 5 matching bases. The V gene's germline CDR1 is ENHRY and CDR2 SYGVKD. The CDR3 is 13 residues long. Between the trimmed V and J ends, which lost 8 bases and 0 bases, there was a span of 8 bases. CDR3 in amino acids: CAIGGLSYNEQFF. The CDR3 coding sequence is TGTGCCATCGGAGGACTCTCCTACAATGAGCAGTTCTTC.

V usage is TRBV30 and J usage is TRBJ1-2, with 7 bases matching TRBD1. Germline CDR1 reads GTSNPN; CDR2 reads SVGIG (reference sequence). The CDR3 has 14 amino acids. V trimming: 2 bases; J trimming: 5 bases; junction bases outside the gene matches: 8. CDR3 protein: CAWSWWQGGYGYTF. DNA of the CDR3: TGTGCCTGGAGTTGGTGGCAGGGGGGTTATGGCTACACCTTC.

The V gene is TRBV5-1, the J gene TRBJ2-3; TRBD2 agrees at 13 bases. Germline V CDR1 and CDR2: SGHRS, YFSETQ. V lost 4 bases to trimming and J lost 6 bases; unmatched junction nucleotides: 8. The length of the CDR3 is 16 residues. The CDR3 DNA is TGCGCCAGCAGCACAGGACTAGCGGGAGTTAGTGATACGCAGTATTTT. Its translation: CASSTGLAGVSDTQYF. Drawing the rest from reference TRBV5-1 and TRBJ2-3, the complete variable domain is KAGVTQTPRYLIKTRGQQVTLSCSPISGHRSVSWYQQTPGQGLQFLFEYFSETQRNKGNFPGRFSGRQFSNSRSEMNVSTLELGDSALYLCASSTGLAGVSDTQYFGPGTRLTVL.

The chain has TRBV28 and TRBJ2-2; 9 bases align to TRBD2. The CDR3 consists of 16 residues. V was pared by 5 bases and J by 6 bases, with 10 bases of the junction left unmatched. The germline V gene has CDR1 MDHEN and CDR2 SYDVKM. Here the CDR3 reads CASSPQGGGRAGELFF. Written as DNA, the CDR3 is TGTGCCAGCAGTCCCCAAGGTGGCGGGAGGGCCGGGGAGCTGTTTTTT.

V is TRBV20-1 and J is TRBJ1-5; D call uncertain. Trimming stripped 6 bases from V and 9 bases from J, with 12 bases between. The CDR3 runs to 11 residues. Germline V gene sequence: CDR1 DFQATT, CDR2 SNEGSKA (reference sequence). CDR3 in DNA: TGCAGTGCAGAAACGGGAGGGCCCCAGCATTTT. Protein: CSAETGGPQHF.